This paragraph covers one TCR beta chain sequence. Its antigen is unidentified. The sample originates from a study of siplizumab effects on memory and regulatory T cells. Study conclusions and caveats: Contribution to the alloresponse seemed major for naive T cells, which also seemed more diverse than memory cells. Alloreactive CD4+ clones that could be mapped were on average around 70% Treg-derived with siplizumab, against over 25% in controls.

Assays were performed on about 100,000 TCR templates per sample. Using immunoSEQ multiplex PCR, the repertoire was profiled, and TCRdb retains in-frame clones only, with some absent. The sample shows tens of thousands of clones, 94% of them seen only once. The CDR3 consists of 13 residues. Germline V gene sequence: CDR1 MNHNS, CDR2 SASEGT. The V end was cut by 5 bases, the J end by 4 bases, with 11 bases between. This clonotype was sampled from a human donor in good health. This sequence joins TRBV6-1 and TRBJ1-1; the D gene is possibly TRBD1 (5 bases). The sample taken for sequencing was non-Treg CD4+ T cells sorted from blood. As DNA, the CDR3 is TGTGCCAGCAGTCTGGGGCCCGGCACTGAAGCTTTCTTT. It encodes CASSLGPGTEAFF.